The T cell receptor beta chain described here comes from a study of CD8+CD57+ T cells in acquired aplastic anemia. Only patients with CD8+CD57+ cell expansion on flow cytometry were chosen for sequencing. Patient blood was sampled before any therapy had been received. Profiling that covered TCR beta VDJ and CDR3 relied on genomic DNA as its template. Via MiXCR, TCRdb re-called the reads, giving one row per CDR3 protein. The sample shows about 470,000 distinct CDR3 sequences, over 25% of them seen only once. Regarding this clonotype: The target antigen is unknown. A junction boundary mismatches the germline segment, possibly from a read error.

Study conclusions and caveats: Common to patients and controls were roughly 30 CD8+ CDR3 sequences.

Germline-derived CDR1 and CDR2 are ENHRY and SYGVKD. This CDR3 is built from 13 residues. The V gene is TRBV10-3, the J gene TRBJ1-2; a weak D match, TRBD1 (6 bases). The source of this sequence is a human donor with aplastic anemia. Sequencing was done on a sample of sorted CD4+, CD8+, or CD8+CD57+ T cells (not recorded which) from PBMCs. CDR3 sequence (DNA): TGTGCCATCGGTGAGGACAGAAACTATGGCTACACCTTC. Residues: CAIGEDRNYGYTF.